These 7 T cell receptor beta chains were sequenced from one sample in a study of CD4 T cells in relation to SARS-CoV-2 and coronaviruses. The method was immunoSEQ multiplex PCR; TCRdb's version includes in-frame clones alone and lacks a portion of them. The sample contains around 65,000 clones, more than 75% of which appear only once. Unexposed donor CD4+ T cells date from about 2011-2018, before the COVID-19 pandemic. What was sequenced was memory CD4+ T cells from PBMCs. The receptors shown here come from a human donor in good health.

The chain joins TRBV7-9 to TRBJ2-1, with TRBD1 identical over 9 bases. V shed 2 bases, J shed 13 bases, and the junction held 6 bases outside the gene matches. CDR1 and CDR2 from the germline V gene are SEHNR and FQNEAQ (reference sequence). CDR3 length: 13 residues. The CDR3 is CASSLSPGQGQFF. In nucleotides, the CDR3 is TGTGCCAGCAGCTTATCCCCGGGACAGGGACAGTTCTTC.

The V call is TRBV11-2, the J call TRBJ2-3; 9 bases fit TRBD1. Germline V gives CDR1 SGHAT, CDR2 FQNNGV. This CDR3 is built from 17 residues. Unmatched junction bases numbered 8, after V lost 1 base and J lost 3 bases. Here the CDR3 reads CASSLATGGASTDTQYF. The CDR3 DNA reads as TGTGCCAGCAGCTTAGCCACAGGGGGCGCTTCGACAGATACGCAGTATTTT.

This chain uses TRBV11-2 with TRBJ1-3; perhaps TRBD1 as D (5 bases). With 2 bases removed from V and 0 bases from J, the gap between germline ends came to 8 bases. Looked up from germline, CDR1 is SGHAT and CDR2 is FQNNGV. The CDR3 extends over 15 amino acids. The CDR3 DNA reads as TGTGCCAGCAGCTTATCAGGGCACTCTGGAAACACCATATATTTT. Translation: CASSLSGHSGNTIYF.

The V call is TRBV4-3, the J call TRBJ2-3; TRBD1 is a possible D gene (6 bases). Between the trimmed V and J ends, which lost 3 bases and 4 bases, there was a span of 23 bases. From germline, CDR1 is LGHNA and CDR2 YSLEER. The length of the CDR3 is 18 residues. The CDR3: CASSHVRGDRRSPDTQYF. CDR3 DNA: TGCGCCAGCAGCCATGTTCGCGGAGACAGGAGATCCCCAGATACGCAGTATTTT.

This chain links TRBV9 with TRBJ2-3; 16 nucleotides agree with TRBD2. With 3 bases clipped from V and 4 bases from J, the junction kept 8 bases outside the gene matches. The CDR3 has 18 amino acids. CDR1 SGDLS and CDR2 YYNGEE come from the germline V gene. The CDR3 protein is CASSAGTSGGAEADTQYF. The CDR3 nucleotides read TGTGCCAGCAGCGCCGGGACTAGCGGGGGGGCCGAAGCAGATACGCAGTATTTT.

V gene TRBV7-2 combines with J gene TRBJ1-2; TRBD1 matches 8 bases. This CDR3 is 13 amino acids long. Germline trimming cut 5 bases from V and 6 bases from J; bases unmatched to any gene: 5. CDR1 SGHTA and CDR2 FQGNSA come from the germline V gene. The CDR3 DNA reads as TGTGCCAGCAGCCCGGACAGGGAGGATGGCTACACCTTC. This sequence encodes CASSPDREDGYTF.

This clone was detected a few times. This sequence joins TRBV2 and TRBJ2-2; 8 bases match TRBD2. This CDR3 spans 16 amino acids. Germline values: CDR1 SNHLY, CDR2 FYNNEI. V lost 7 bases, J lost 4 bases, and 11 bases stayed unmatched. CDR3 amino acids: CASKGGAGGSTGELFF. CDR3 in DNA: TGTGCCAGCAAAGGGGGGGCGGGAGGCAGCACCGGGGAGCTGTTTTTT.